This T cell receptor beta chain was sequenced during a study of blood T cell repertoires in COVID-19. Study-wide background: Acute-phase and convalescent COVID-19 samples originated in the United States, Italy and Spain.

Original analysis: Using reference gene primer amplification, nucleated cell counts were estimated. The protocol was immunoSEQ multiplex PCR, while the TCRdb copy is restricted to in-frame clones and leaves out a portion. D and trimming come from the DNA, and the V and J calls and clone size come from that table. Of a few hundred thousand clones in the sample, 87% were seen once. Losses at the gene ends were 7 bases for V and 3 bases for J; bases not matched to a gene: 5. The germline V gene has CDR1 SGHTS and CDR2 YDEGEE. The CDR3 extends over 16 amino acids. This clone was counted between two and nine times.

This TCR derives from a woman aged 18 to 35 who had recovered from COVID-19. The rearrangement uses TRBV5-8 and TRBJ2-1; 15 positions match TRBD2. The material sequenced was PBMCs or T cells enriched from blood (not recorded which). The CDR3 protein is CASGLAGGPSYNEQFF. For the CDR3, the DNA is TGTGCCAGCGGACTAGCGGGAGGGCCTAGCTACAATGAGCAGTTCTTC.